A selection of T cell receptor beta chains follows, all from one sample in a study of cytomegalovirus exposure and HLA in healthy donors. Repertoires were generated with immunoSEQ multiplex PCR, while TCRdb's copy carries only in-frame clones and drops some. This sample has 150,000 to 200,000 clones, with approximately 81% found just once. The sample comprised PBMCs. These receptors came from a boy aged 10-17 years in good health and CMV-seronegative. CDR3s include the opening cysteine and the closing phenylalanine or tryptophan. The order of the fields is V gene, CDR3 length, D gene, J gene, clone size, CDR3 protein, CDR3 DNA. The D gene is left open where the match is weak. Only some rows state a clone size, as once, few, many or a class for expanded clones.

TRBV19	10	-	TRBJ1-2	-	CATKEAGYTF	TGTGCCACCAAGGAGGCTGGCTACACCTTC
TRBV30	15	-	TRBJ1-4	-	CAWTPGEQIDEKLFF	TGTGCCTGGACACCCGGGGAGCAGATAGATGAAAAACTGTTTTTT
TRBV4-1	17	-	TRBJ2-7	-	CASSQVFARGNRHEQYF	TGCGCCAGCAGCCAAGTTTTCGCTAGGGGGAATCGCCACGAGCAGTACTTC
TRBV5-8	15	TRBD1	TRBJ1-5	-	CASSSTGGSNQPQHF	TGTGCCAGCAGCTCGACAGGGGGAAGCAATCAGCCCCAGCATTTT
TRBV7-6	14	-	TRBJ2-1	-	CASSRRDFPNEQFF	TGTGCCAGCAGCCGCCGGGATTTCCCTAATGAGCAGTTCTTC
TRBV29-1	14	TRBD2	TRBJ2-1	few	CSVERSGIDNEQFF	TGCAGCGTTGAACGCAGCGGGATCGACAATGAGCAGTTCTTC
TRBV7-6	16	-	TRBJ2-7	-	CASSRSSSQVPHEQYF	TGTGCCAGCAGCCGAAGCAGTTCACAGGTCCCCCACGAGCAGTACTTC
TRBV11-2	15	-	TRBJ2-1	-	CASSSAGSNYNEQFF	TGTGCCAGCAGTTCGGCCGGGAGCAACTACAATGAGCAGTTCTTC
TRBV25-1	15	-	TRBJ1-6	few	CASSEPSAANSPLHF	TGTGCCAGCAGTGAACCTTCCGCGGCGAATTCACCCCTCCACTTT
TRBV5-1	14	TRBD1	TRBJ2-7	once	CASSLAGGTYEQYF	TGCGCCAGCAGCTTAGCAGGGGGCACGTACGAGCAGTACTTC
TRBV2	12	-	TRBJ1-2	-	CASGEGVYGYTF	TGTGCCAGCGGAGAGGGGGTCTATGGCTACACCTTC
TRBV11-2	16	-	TRBJ2-2	-	CASSLVPSPYTGELFF	TGTGCCAGCAGCTTAGTTCCTAGCCCTTACACCGGGGAGCTGTTTTTT
TRBV11-2	19	-	TRBJ1-3	-	CASSLDTEWRTKPGNTIYF	TGTGCCAGCAGCTTAGATACGGAGTGGAGGACGAAACCCGGAAACACCATATATTTT
TRBV5-1	14	-	TRBJ2-7	-	CASGLDGFSYEQYF	TGCGCCAGCGGCCTGGACGGTTTCTCCTACGAGCAGTACTTC
TRBV5-1	18	-	TRBJ1-1	-	CASSLLTGMGRGYTEAFF	TGCGCCAGCAGCTTGCTAACAGGGATGGGGCGCGGGTACACTGAAGCTTTCTTT
TRBV28	14	TRBD1	TRBJ2-7	-	CASSGPGQAYEQYF	TGTGCCAGCAGCGGACCCGGACAGGCCTACGAGCAGTACTTC
TRBV18	17	-	TRBJ1-1	-	CASSPLDDPGGYTEAFF	TGTGCCAGCTCACCACTCGATGATCCTGGTGGCTACACTGAAGCTTTCTTT
TRBV7-9	16	-	TRBJ2-2	once	CASSHKRSKDTGELFF	TGTGCCAGCAGCCACAAGCGGAGTAAGGACACCGGGGAGCTGTTTTTT
TRBV25-1	14	-	TRBJ2-2	-	CASRGRGNTGELFF	TGTGCCAGCAGGGGGCGGGGAAACACCGGGGAGCTGTTTTTT
TRBV6-1	18	TRBD2	TRBJ2-3	-	CASSAGLAGGPSTDTQYF	TGTGCCAGCAGTGCGGGACTAGCGGGAGGCCCTAGCACAGATACGCAGTATTTT
TRBV19	14	-	TRBJ1-2	-	CASSIGGGNYGYTF	TGTGCCAGTAGTATAGGAGGGGGTAATTATGGCTACACCTTC
TRBV5-6	14	-	TRBJ1-2	-	CASSLGPGFDGYTF	TGTGCCAGCAGCTTGGGACCGGGGTTTGATGGCTACACCTTC
TRBV27	16	-	TRBJ1-2	-	CASTRATGGPLYGYTF	TGTGCCAGCACCCGAGCAACCGGGGGTCCCCTCTATGGCTACACCTTC
TRBV6-1	13	TRBD2	TRBJ2-3	once	CASSVSVAGARYF	TGTGCCAGCAGTGTGTCCGTAGCGGGCGCCCGCTATTTT
TRBV27	14	TRBD1	TRBJ1-4	-	CASRLSRGAAELFF	TGTGCCAGCAGACTAAGCAGGGGGGCTGCGGAACTGTTTTTT
TRBV6-5	15	-	TRBJ1-2	-	CASTYTPPDTYGYTF	TGTGCCAGCACTTATACCCCACCGGACACTTATGGCTACACCTTC
TRBV6-5	12	-	TRBJ1-2	-	CASVDKNYGYTF	TGTGCCAGCGTCGACAAAAACTATGGCTACACCTTC
TRBV5-4	13	-	TRBJ1-6	-	CASSLEPGSPLHF	TGTGCCAGCAGCTTGGAGCCGGGATCACCCCTCCACTTT
TRBV6-4	13	TRBD1	TRBJ1-2	-	CASSEGDRGGYTF	TGTGCCAGCAGTGAGGGGGACAGGGGTGGCTACACCTTC
TRBV4-2	18	TRBD2	TRBJ2-1	-	CASTRLAGQTSSYNEQFF	TGTGCCAGCACCCGACTAGCGGGCCAAACTAGCTCCTACAATGAGCAGTTCTTC
TRBV29-1	11	-	TRBJ2-1	once	CSVDSGGKQFF	TGCAGCGTTGATAGCGGAGGGAAGCAGTTCTTC
TRBV6-5	14	-	TRBJ2-7	-	CASRSTGQAYEQYF	TGTGCCAGCAGATCAACAGGCCAGGCGTACGAGCAGTACTTC
TRBV30	11	-	TRBJ2-1	-	CAWSLTNEQFF	TGTGCCTGGAGTCTAACCAATGAGCAGTTCTTC
TRBV6-5	13	-	TRBJ2-7	-	CASSRTGSYEQYF	TGTGCCAGCAGCCGTACCGGGTCCTACGAGCAGTACTTC
TRBV5-1	15	TRBD1	TRBJ1-2	-	CASSSGTGSLYGYTF	TGCGCCAGCAGCTCCGGGACAGGATCCCTCTATGGCTACACCTTC
TRBV29-1	14	TRBD1	TRBJ2-2	-	CSVGGTGNTGELFF	TGCAGCGTTGGTGGGACAGGGAACACCGGGGAGCTGTTTTTT
TRBV5-4	13	-	TRBJ2-7	few	CASSQGPYYEQYF	TGTGCCAGCAGCCAGGGCCCTTACTACGAGCAGTACTTC
TRBV6-6	14	TRBD2	TRBJ2-1	-	CATHHGLVWGEQFF	TGTGCCACCCACCATGGACTAGTCTGGGGTGAGCAGTTCTTC
TRBV6-5	14	-	TRBJ2-5	-	CASSYNRGGETQYF	TGTGCCAGCAGTTACAACAGGGGGGGAGAGACCCAGTACTTC
TRBV11-1	14	TRBD2	TRBJ2-3	once	CASSLAGGGDTQYF	TGTGCCAGCAGCTTAGCGGGGGGGGGAGATACGCAGTATTTT